What follows describes a single T cell receptor beta chain. Its antigen is not known. The CDR3 totals 12 residues. Looked up from germline, CDR1 is SQVTM and CDR2 is ANQGSEA. V trimming: 6 bases; J trimming: 7 bases; junction bases outside the gene matches: 8. These data belong to a study of OX40 agonist ivuxolimab in advanced cancers. Turning to the study itself: Subjects had a mean age of around 63 years, with a range of about 23 to 79; around 83% were male. It was permissible to have had prior anti-PD-1, anti-PD-L1 or anti-CTLA-4 therapy, and around 40% had some.

Study-level results: Clones of CD4+ and CD8+ blood T cells grew by week 6 at doses of 0.1 to 3.0 mg/kg.

Patients were ruled out by autoimmune disease history or systemic immunosuppression. Measured with immunoSEQ multiplex PCR; TCRdb has only the in-frame clones, and not every one. The profile shows approximately 97,000 clones, 80% to 90% of them singletons. V is TRBV29-1 and J is TRBJ1-2, with 7 positions matching TRBD1. The sequenced sample was CD4+ or CD8+ T cells sorted from blood, obtained in a trial of the OX40 agonist ivuxolimab. This TCR came from an adult with an advanced solid tumor such as melanoma, head and neck, liver or kidney cancer. The CDR3 region is CSVGGGEAGYTF. Written as DNA, the CDR3 is TGCAGCGTAGGGGGCGGTGAAGCTGGCTACACCTTC.